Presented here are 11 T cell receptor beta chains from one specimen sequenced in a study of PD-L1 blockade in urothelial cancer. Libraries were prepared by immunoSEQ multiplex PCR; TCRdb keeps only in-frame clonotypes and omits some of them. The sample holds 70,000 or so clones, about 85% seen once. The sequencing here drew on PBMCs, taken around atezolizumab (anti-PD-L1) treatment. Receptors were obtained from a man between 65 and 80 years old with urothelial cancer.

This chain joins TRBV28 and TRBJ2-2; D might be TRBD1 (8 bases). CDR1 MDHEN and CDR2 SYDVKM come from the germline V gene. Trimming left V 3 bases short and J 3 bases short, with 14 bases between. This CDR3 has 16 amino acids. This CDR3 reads CASSFVQGGDTGELFF. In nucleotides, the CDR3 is TGTGCCAGCAGTTTCGTACAGGGGGGGGACACCGGGGAGCTGTTTTTT.

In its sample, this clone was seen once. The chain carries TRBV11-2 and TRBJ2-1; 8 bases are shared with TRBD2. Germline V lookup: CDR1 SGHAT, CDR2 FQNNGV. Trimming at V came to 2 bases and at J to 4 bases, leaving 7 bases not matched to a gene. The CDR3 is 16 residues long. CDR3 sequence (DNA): TGTGCCAGCAGCTTACTGTCTAGCGGGCGTTACAATGAGCAGTTCTTC. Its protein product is CASSLLSSGRYNEQFF.

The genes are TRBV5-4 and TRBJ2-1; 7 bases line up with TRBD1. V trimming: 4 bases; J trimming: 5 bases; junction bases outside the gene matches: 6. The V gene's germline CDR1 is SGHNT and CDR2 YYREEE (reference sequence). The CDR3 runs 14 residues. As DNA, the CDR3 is TGTGCCAGCAGCGAGCGGACAGGAAACAATGAGCAGTTCTTC. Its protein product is CASSERTGNNEQFF.

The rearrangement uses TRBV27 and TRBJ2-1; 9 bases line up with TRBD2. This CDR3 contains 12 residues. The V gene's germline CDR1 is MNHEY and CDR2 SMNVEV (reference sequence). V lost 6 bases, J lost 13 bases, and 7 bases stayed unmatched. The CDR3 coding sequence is TGTGCCAGCAGGGCGGCGGGAGGGCCTCAGTTCTTC. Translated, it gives CASRAAGGPQFF.

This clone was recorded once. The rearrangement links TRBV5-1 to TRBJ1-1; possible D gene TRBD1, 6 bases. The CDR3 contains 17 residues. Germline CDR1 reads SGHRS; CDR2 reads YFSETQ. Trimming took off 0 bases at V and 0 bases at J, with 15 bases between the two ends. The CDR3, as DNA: TGCGCCAGCAGCTTGGGACAGGCGATAAGACTGAACACTGAAGCTTTCTTT. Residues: CASSLGQAIRLNTEAFF.

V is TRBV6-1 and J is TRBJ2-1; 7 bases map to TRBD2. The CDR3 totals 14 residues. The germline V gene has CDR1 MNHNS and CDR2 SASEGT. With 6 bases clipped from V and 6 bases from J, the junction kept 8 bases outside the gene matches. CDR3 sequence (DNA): TGTGCCAGCAGGTCAGCGGGGATGGTCAATGAGCAGTTCTTC. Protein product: CASRSAGMVNEQFF.

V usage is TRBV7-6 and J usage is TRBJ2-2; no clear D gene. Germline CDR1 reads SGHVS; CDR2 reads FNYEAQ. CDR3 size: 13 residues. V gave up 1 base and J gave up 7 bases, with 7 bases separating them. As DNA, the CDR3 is TGTGCCAGCAGCTTAGTCCCCAACGGGGAGCTGTTTTTT. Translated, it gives CASSLVPNGELFF.

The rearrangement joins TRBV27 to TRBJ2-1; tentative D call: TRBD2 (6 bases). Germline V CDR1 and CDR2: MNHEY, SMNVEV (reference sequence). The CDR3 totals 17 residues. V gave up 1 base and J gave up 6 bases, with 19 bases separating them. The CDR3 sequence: CASSLWGERGKGNEQFF. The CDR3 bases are TGTGCCAGCAGTTTATGGGGGGAGAGAGGAAAGGGCAATGAGCAGTTCTTC.

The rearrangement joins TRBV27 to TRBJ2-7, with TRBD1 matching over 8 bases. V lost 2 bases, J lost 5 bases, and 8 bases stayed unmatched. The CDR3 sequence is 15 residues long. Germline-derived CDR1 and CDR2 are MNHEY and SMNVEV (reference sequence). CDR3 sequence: CASSLQGAKFHEQYF. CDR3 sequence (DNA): TGTGCCAGCAGTTTACAGGGGGCGAAATTCCACGAGCAGTACTTC.

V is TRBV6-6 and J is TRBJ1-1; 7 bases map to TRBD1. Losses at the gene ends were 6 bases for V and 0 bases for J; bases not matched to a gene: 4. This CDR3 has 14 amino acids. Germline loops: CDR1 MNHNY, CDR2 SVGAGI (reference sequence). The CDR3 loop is CASRPGQLNTEAFF. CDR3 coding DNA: TGTGCCAGCAGGCCGGGACAGCTGAACACTGAAGCTTTCTTT.

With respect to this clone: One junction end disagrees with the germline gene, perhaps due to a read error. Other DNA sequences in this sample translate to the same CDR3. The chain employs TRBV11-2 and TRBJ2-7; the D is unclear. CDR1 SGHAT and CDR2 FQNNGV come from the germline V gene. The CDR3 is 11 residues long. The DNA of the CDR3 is TGTGCCAGTAGCTTTAACTACGAGCAGTACTTC. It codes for CASSFNYEQYF.